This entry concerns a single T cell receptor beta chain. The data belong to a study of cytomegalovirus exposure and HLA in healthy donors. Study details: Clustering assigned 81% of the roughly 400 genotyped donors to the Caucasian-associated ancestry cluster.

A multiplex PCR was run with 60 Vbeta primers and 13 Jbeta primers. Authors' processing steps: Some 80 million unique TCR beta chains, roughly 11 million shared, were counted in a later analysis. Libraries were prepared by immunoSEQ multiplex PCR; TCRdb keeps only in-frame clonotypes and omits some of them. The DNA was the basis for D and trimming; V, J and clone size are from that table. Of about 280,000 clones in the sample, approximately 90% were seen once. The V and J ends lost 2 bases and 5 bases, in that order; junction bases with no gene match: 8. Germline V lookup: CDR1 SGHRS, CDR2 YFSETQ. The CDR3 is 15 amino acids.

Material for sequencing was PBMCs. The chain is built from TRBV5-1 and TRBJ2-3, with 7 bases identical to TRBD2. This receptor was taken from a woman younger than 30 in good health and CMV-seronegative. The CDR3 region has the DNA TGCGCCAGCAGCTTAGCGGGGTATTTAGGAGATACGCAGTATTTT. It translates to CASSLAGYLGDTQYF.